This TCR beta chain was obtained from a study of cytomegalovirus exposure and HLA in healthy donors. General study points: Most TCR sequences showed up rarely, but some public TCRs showed up in many donors.

Here immunoSEQ multiplex PCR was the method, and the copy in TCRdb shows in-frame clones only, minus some. The repertoire holds roughly 250,000 clones, with roughly 90% as singletons. Germline CDR1 reads SGHAT; CDR2 reads FQDESV (reference sequence). This CDR3 contains 14 residues. Trimming removed 1 base at V and 0 bases at J, with 4 bases between. Concerning this clone: Its antigen is not identified.

The sample taken for sequencing was PBMCs. The clonotype comes from a woman in her late teens or twenties in good health and CMV-seronegative. V is TRBV11-1 and J is TRBJ2-1; no firm D call. The CDR3 DNA follows: TGTGCCAGCAGCTTAGGCAGCTCCTACAATGAGCAGTTCTTC. This translates into CASSLGSSYNEQFF.